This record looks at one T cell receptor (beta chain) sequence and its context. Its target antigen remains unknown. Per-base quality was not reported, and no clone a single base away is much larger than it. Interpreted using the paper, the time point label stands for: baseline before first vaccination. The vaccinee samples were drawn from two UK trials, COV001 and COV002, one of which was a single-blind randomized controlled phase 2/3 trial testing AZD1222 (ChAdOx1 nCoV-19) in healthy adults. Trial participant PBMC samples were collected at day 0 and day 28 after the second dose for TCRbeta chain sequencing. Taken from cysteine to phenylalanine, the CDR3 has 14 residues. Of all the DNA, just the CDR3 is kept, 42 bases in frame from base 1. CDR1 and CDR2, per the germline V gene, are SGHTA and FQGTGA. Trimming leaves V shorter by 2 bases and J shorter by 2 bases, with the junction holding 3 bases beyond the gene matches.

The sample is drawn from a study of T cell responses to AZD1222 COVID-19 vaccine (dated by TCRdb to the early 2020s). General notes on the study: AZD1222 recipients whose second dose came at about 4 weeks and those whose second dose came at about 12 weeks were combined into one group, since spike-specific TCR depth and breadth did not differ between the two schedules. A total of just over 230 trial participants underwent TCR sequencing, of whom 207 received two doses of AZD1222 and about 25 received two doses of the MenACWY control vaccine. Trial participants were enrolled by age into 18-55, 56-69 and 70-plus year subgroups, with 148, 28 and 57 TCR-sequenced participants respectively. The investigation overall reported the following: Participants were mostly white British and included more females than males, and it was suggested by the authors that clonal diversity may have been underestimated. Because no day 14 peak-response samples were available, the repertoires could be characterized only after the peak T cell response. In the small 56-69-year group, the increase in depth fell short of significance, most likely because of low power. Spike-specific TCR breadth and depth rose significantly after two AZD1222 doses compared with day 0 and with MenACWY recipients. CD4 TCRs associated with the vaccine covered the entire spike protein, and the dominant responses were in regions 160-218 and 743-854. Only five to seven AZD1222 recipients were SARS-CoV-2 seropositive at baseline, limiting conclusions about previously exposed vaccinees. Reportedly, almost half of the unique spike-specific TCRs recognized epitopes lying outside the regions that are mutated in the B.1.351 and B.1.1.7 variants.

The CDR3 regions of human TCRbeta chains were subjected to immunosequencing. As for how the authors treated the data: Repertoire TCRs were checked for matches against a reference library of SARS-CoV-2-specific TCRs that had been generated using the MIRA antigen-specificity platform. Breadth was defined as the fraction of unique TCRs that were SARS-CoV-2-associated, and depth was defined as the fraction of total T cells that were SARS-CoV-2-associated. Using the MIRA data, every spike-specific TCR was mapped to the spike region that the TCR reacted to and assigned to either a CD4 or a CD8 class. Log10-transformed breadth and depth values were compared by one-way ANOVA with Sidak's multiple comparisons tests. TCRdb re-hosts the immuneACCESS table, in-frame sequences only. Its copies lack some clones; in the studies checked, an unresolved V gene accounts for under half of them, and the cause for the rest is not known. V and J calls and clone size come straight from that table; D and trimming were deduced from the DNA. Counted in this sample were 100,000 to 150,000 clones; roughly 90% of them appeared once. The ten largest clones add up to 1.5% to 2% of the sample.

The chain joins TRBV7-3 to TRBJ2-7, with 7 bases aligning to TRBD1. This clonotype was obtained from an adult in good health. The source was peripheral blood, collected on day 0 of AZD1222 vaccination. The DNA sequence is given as TGTGCCAGCAGCTTAGGGACAGTCCCCTACGAGCAGTACTTC. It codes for CASSLGTVPYEQYF.